The present T cell receptor beta chain was sequenced within a study of beta chain features in type 1 diabetes. Sequencing targeted expressed TCRB transcripts, as all isolated RNA had been reverse transcribed. Sequencing was performed with immunoSEQ multiplex PCR; in TCRdb, only in-frame clones are kept and a portion is missing. The sample holds around 430,000 clones, approximately 30% seen once. Germline CDR1 SGDLS, CDR2 YYNGEE. V shed 4 bases, J shed 6 bases, and the junction held 10 bases outside the gene matches. This CDR3 is built from 14 residues. This clone was found a few times. This chain links TRBV9 with TRBJ2-7, with 7 bases lining up with TRBD1. The source of this sequence is a man aged 18 to 30 in good health. Material for sequencing was naive CD4+ T cells from blood. CDR3 region: CASSIDRVGGEQYF. The CDR3 DNA is TGTGCCAGCAGCATTGACAGGGTCGGCGGCGAGCAGTACTTC.